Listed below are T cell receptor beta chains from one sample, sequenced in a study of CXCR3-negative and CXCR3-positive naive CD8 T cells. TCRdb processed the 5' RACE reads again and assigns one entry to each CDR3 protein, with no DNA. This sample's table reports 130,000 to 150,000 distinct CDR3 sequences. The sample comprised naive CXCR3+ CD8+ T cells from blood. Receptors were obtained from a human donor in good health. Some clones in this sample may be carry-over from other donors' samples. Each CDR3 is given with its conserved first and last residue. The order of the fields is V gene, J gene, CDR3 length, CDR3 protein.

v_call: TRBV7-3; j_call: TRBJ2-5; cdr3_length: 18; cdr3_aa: CASSLLRTHGRRRETQYF
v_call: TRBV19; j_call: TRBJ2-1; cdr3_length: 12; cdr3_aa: CASSPSGNEQFF
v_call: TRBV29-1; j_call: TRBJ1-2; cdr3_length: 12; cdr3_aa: CSVEGQGPVGTF
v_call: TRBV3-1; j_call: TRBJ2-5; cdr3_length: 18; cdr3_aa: CASSQFSSRGASIETQYF
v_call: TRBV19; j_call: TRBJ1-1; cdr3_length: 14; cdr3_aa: CASSIAGEATEAFF
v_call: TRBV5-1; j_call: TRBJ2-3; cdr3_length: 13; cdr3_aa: CASSWTFTDTQYF
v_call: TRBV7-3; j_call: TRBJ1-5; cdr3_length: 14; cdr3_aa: CASSLRASDQPQHF
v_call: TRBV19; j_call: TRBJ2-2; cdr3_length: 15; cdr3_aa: CASSSRQGSTGELFF
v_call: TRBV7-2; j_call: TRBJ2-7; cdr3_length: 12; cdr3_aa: CASSWTGDEQYF
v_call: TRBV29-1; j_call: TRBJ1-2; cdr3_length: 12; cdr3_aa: CSVIRQDYGYTF
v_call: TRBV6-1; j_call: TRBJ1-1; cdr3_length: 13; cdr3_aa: CASSERENTEAFF
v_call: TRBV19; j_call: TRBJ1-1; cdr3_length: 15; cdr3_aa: CASSIGSGLDTEAFF
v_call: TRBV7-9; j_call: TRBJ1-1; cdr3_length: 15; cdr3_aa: CASSPTTGEGTEAFF
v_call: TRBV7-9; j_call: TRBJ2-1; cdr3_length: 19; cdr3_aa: CASSSPTSGGAVVMNEQFF
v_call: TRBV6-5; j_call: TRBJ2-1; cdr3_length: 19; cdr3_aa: CASTPRDRVAVLSYNEQFF
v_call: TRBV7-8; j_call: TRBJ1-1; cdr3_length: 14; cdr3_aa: CASSLVVGDTEAFF
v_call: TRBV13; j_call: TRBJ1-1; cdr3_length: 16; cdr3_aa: CASSLLRDRVNTEAFF
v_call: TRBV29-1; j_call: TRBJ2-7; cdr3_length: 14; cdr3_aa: CSVLTGVRSYEQYF
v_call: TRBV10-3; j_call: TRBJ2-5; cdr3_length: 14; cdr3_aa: CAIRDQGAQETQYF
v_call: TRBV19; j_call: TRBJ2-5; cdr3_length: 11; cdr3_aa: CAPSIWETQYF
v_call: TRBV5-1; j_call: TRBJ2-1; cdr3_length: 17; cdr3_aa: CASSLEGPPAPYNEQFF
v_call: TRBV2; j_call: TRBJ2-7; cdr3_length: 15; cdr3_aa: CASSEALGGNYEQYF
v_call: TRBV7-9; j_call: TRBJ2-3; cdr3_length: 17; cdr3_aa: CASSRASSDGGTDTQYF
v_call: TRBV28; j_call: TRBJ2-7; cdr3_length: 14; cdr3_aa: CASSPGLEDYEQYF
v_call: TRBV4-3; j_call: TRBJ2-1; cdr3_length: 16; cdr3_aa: CASSQDGMSSYNEQFF
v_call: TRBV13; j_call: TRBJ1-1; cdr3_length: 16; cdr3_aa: CASSSVLNREPAAAFF
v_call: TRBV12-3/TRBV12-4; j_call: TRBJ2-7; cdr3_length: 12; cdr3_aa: CASSSGQGEQYF